The rows below give T cell receptor beta chains drawn from one sample of a study of early T cells in non-severe SARS-CoV-2 infection. Each CDR3 protein is one row after TCRdb ran MiXCR on the 5' RACE reads. The sample has 70,000 or so distinct CDR3 sequences, about 9.5% seen once. The sample in question was whole blood, obtained at baseline. The receptors stem from an adult who was a healthcare worker with PCR-confirmed SARS-CoV-2 infection or an uninfected control (not recorded which). CDR3s leave out the opening cysteine and the closing phenylalanine or tryptophan. Fields, in order: V gene, CDR3 length, CDR3 protein.

>TRBV28|14
ASSLLTGTGTGGLF
>TRBV2|17
ASSRSGPAGIYSNQPQH
>TRBV7-8|10
ASSSPGDTQY
>TRBV7-2|13
ASSPRTGQAYEQY
>TRBV9|13
ASSVAGRGAGGAF
>TRBV6-6|12
ASSYSIQGAEAF
>TRBV9|13
ASSVEPSLTDTQY
>TRBV7-9|13
ASSLSRGLNSPLH
>TRBV2|11
AARTDASYGYT
>TRBV12-3/TRBV12-4|12
ASSLTGPNEKLF
>TRBV6-2/TRBV6-3|11
ASKRGQGTGQY
>TRBV7-2|14
ASSSRLAGQGDTQY
>TRBV10-3|11
AIRGDRGNGYT
>TRBV6-5|13
ASSLDSYSNQPQH
>TRBV28|13
ASSPAGEGPYEQY
>TRBV11-1|13
ASRPGLAENYEQY
>TRBV6-2/TRBV6-3|11
ASRPRGPDEQF
>TRBV6-2/TRBV6-3|13
ASSYRGDSTYEQY
>TRBV9|11
ASSTTAYNEQF
>TRBV20-1|15
SASRVGLAGRGETQY
>TRBV5-1|13
ASRPDRGAFYGYT
>TRBV7-9|13
ASSPGQTNNSPLH
>TRBV7-3|12
ASSLNRDNSPLH
>TRBV10-3|14
AISEGRQGLLYEQY
>TRBV6-6|12
ASTHGQERNTIY
>TRBV30|12
AFQPGGIYNEQF
>TRBV20-1|8
SASGNTQY
>TRBV6-4|12
ASRPDRAAVGQY
>TRBV7-9|9
ASSLGGPLH
>TRBV5-1|12
ASSLATGLGEQF
>TRBV19|12
ASSMKYPSYEQY
>TRBV6-1|13
ASSDWARQGAPLH
>TRBV6-6|11
ASGSRRDSPLH
>TRBV18|15
ASSLRTPGQGAYEQY
>TRBV6-5|14
ASSFSSFPDTHEQY
>TRBV20-1|9
SAELAEEQY
>TRBV12-2|15
ASRLGGRGLPHDTQY
>TRBV5-1|12
ASSSRMDTVEAF
>TRBV9|14
ASRVGTSGSTGELF
>TRBV24-1|11
ATTDYSNQPQH
>TRBV3-1|11
ASSPGQGREQY
>TRBV12-5|18
ASGRYTGTSGGPPTDTQY
>TRBV29-1|10
SVETGRKTQY
>TRBV6-4|12
ASSADRYNSPLH
>TRBV20-1|11
SASFAGRGIQY
>TRBV19|10
ASSSFYNEQF
>TRBV7-2|12
ASERGDVYNEQF
>TRBV18|12
ASSPNNRASEAF
>TRBV19|13
ASSPSDSDNSPLH
>TRBV7-6|11
ASSTGSIYEQY
>TRBV5-1|14
ASKPLAGGPQNEQF
>TRBV2|13
ASSYRGGENQPQH
>TRBV3-1|13
ASSPPFGLSYEQY
>TRBV12-3/TRBV12-4|11
ASSLGGVDEQY
>TRBV19|11
ASSPEGTDTQY